This entry is about one T cell receptor beta chain. This sample was taken from a study of PD-1 blockade in classical Hodgkin lymphoma. CDR1 and CDR2 from the germline V gene are SGDLS and YYNGEE. V lost 0 bases, J lost 1 base, and 5 bases stayed unmatched. This CDR3 comprises 16 residues. The patients all showed relapse after autologous stem cell transplantation, while their brentuximab vedotin exposure varied. This table comes from immunoSEQ multiplex PCR, and its TCRdb copy is limited to in-frame clones, with some not included. The sample includes about 40,000 clones, less than 80% of them seen just once.

The V and J genes are TRBV9 and TRBJ2-5; TRBD2 aligns across 8 bases. The clonotype was recovered from a human donor with classical Hodgkin lymphoma. Sample: peripheral blood mononuclear cells (PBMCs), taken at baseline. The DNA of the CDR3 is TGTGCCAGCAGCGTAGATCCTAGCGGGTCCCAAGAGACCCAGTACTTC. Its protein is CASSVDPSGSQETQYF. The full variable domain, rest sourced from reference TRBV9 and TRBJ2-5, is DSGVTQTPKHLITATGQRVTLRCSPRSGDLSVYWYQQSLDQGLQFLIQYYNGEERAKGNILERFSAQQFPDLHSELNLSSLELGDSALYFCASSVDPSGSQETQYFGPGTRLLVL.